Below, 22 T cell receptor beta chains from the same sample are listed, as sequenced in a study of stem cell transplantation in POMP-related autoinflammatory disease. No antigens are known for them. Here immunoSEQ multiplex PCR was the method, and the copy in TCRdb shows in-frame clones only, minus some. Here the sample spans around 10,000 clones, around 86% being singletons. General study points: PRAID patients trended toward lower TRB diversity and higher clonality in all analyzed T-cell subsets. In PRAID patients, the number of distinct TRB V-J gene pairings was restricted.

Specimen: CD8+ T cells from PBMCs, collected before stem cell transplantation. Source of these receptors: a human donor with POMP-related autoinflammation and immune dysregulation (PRAID).

V usage is TRBV28 and J usage is TRBJ2-7, with D perhaps being TRBD1 or TRBD2 (5 bases each). The V end was cut by 7 bases, the J end by 3 bases, with 16 bases between. In germline, CDR1 is MDHEN, CDR2 SYDVKM. This CDR3 spans 14 amino acids. This chain's CDR3 is CASTKSGPSYEQYF. Written as DNA, the CDR3 is TGTGCCAGCACCAAATCGGGACCCAGCTACGAGCAGTACTTC.

This chain links TRBV28 with TRBJ2-7; D gene unclear. CDR1 is MDHEN, CDR2 SYDVKM, per germline. The CDR3 extends over 13 amino acids. Trimming shortened V by 10 bases and J by 6 bases, and 19 bases separated the two germline ends. CDR3 amino acids: CATRIQTSSEQYF. The CDR3 DNA reads TGTGCCACCCGGATTCAGACGAGTTCCGAGCAGTACTTC.

V and J are TRBV2 and TRBJ2-1; 14 nucleotides align to TRBD2. The CDR3 is 15 residues long. Germline loops: CDR1 SNHLY, CDR2 FYNNEI. The ends lost 7 bases at V and 5 bases at J; junction bases unmatched: 4. This CDR3 is CASIEGLAGDNEQFF. The CDR3 DNA reads TGTGCCAGCATCGAGGGACTAGCGGGAGACAATGAGCAGTTCTTC.

This chain connects TRBV7-2 to TRBJ2-5; TRBD1 agrees at 8 bases. CDR1 and CDR2 (germline): SGHTA, FQGNSA. This CDR3 spans 18 amino acids. Trimming removed 2 bases from V and 5 bases from J; junction bases left unmatched: 16. Written as DNA, the CDR3 is TGTGCCAGCAGCTTATGGGGGTCCGTGCAGGGGGCACGGGAGACCCAGTACTTC. Amino acids: CASSLWGSVQGARETQYF.

The V call is TRBV12-5, the J call TRBJ1-2; D unclear. V was cut by 5 bases and J by 4 bases, with 11 bases left in between. There are 13 residues in the CDR3. CDR1 and CDR2 from the germline V gene are LGHNT and FRNRAP. Here the CDR3 DNA reads TGTGCTAGTGGTCCTGGGTCTGGCTATGGCTACACCTTC. Encoded protein: CASGPGSGYGYTF.

The chain joins TRBV10-3 to TRBJ1-5, with TRBD1 matching over 11 bases. CDR3 size: 16 residues. With V trimmed by 2 bases and J by 8 bases, 8 bases remained unmatched. CDR1 and CDR2 from the germline V gene are ENHRY and SYGVKD. CDR3 region: CAISEIWTGGEKPQHF. For the CDR3, the DNA is TGTGCCATCAGTGAGATCTGGACAGGGGGCGAGAAGCCCCAGCATTTT.

The V call is TRBV19, the J call TRBJ2-4; D is possibly TRBD1 (5 bases). V was pared by 6 bases and J by 0 bases, with 12 bases between. The CDR3 totals 15 residues. Germline lookup yields CDR1 LNHDA and CDR2 SQIVND (reference sequence). CDR3 nucleotides: TGTGCCAGTAGGAAGACAGAACTAGCCAAAAACATTCAGTACTTC. Encoded protein: CASRKTELAKNIQYF.

This chain connects TRBV5-1 to TRBJ2-6; D is tentatively TRBD1 or TRBD2 (5 bases each). CDR3 length equals 17 residues. Trimming took 0 bases from V and 0 from J, leaving 10 bases between them. Germline CDR1 and CDR2: SGHRS and YFSETQ. The CDR3 reads CASSLAQRGSGANVLTF. The CDR3 DNA is TGCGCCAGCAGCTTGGCTCAGAGGGGCTCTGGGGCCAACGTCCTGACTTTC.

A few counts support this clone. This chain connects TRBV9 to TRBJ1-3, with D maybe TRBD1 (5 bases). Germline V gene sequence: CDR1 SGDLS, CDR2 YYNGEE. Trimming stripped 3 bases from V and 2 bases from J, with 6 bases between. There are 13 residues in the CDR3. CDR3 nucleotides: TGTGCCAGCAGCGGGACAACTGGAAACACCATATATTTT. Encoded protein: CASSGTTGNTIYF.

In its sample, this clone was seen once. J is TRBJ2-7 and V is TRBV18; TRBD1 aligns across 7 bases. The CDR3 length is 13 residues. J lost 4 bases, V lost 3 bases, and 3 bases had no gene match. Germline loops: CDR1 KGHSH, CDR2 LQKENI. CDR3 nucleotide sequence: TGTGCCAGCTCACCGGGACAGCGATACGAGCAGTACTTC. As protein: CASSPGQRYEQYF.

This clone occurred once. This rearrangement joins TRBV5-6 to TRBJ1-1; D is undetermined. This CDR3 region has 13 residues. In germline, CDR1 is SGHDT, CDR2 YYEEEE. Trimming left V 0 bases short and J 1 base short, with 4 bases between. The CDR3 DNA follows: TGTGCCAGCAGCTTGGGGTGGAACACTGAAGCTTTCTTT. Translating gives CASSLGWNTEAFF. Looking up the rest from reference TRBV5-6 and TRBJ1-1 gives the full variable domain: DAGVTQSPTHLIKTRGQQVTLRCSPKSGHDTVSWYQQALGQGPQFIFQYYEEEERQRGNFPDRFSGHQFPNYSSELNVNALLLGDSALYLCASSLGWNTEAFFGQGTRLTVV.

This chain links TRBV29-1 with TRBJ1-1, with D hard to call. The germline V gene encodes CDR1 SQVTM and CDR2 ANQGSEA. The CDR3 has 13 amino acids. V gave up 3 bases and J gave up 8 bases, with 16 bases separating them. CDR3 residues: CSVDFPGDPEAFF. CDR3 in DNA: TGCAGCGTTGACTTTCCGGGAGATCCCGAAGCTTTCTTT.

J is TRBJ1-1 and V is TRBV4-1; 9 positions agree with TRBD1. Trimming cost V 4 bases and J 1 base; bases outside gene matches: 4. The CDR3 has 15 residues. Germline V CDR1 and CDR2: MGHRA, YSYEKL. The CDR3, as DNA: TGCGCCAGCAGCCCGGGACAGGGTACGAACACTGAAGCTTTCTTT. Protein sequence: CASSPGQGTNTEAFF.

J is TRBJ2-1 and V is TRBV27; 9 nucleotides line up with TRBD1. V dropped 4 bases and J dropped 6; count of bases not matched to a gene: 7. The CDR3 loop spans 15 amino acids. Germline-derived CDR1 and CDR2 are MNHEY and SMNVEV (reference sequence). This CDR3 is CASSSGTGYSNEQFF. DNA of the CDR3: TGTGCCAGCAGTTCCGGGACAGGGTATTCCAATGAGCAGTTCTTC.

The V call is TRBV29-1, the J call TRBJ1-2; tentatively, D is TRBD1 (6 bases). With 1 base removed from V and 4 bases from J, the gap between germline ends came to 13 bases. From germline, CDR1 is SQVTM and CDR2 ANQGSEA. The CDR3 is 14 residues long. CDR3 DNA: TGCAGCGTTGAAGGGGGCAGGGGTGGCTATGGCTACACCTTC. Protein: CSVEGGRGGYGYTF.

V usage is TRBV2 and J usage is TRBJ2-7; TRBD2 matches at 13 bases. This CDR3 spans 16 amino acids. Trimming at V came to 5 bases and at J to 2 bases, leaving 6 bases not matched to a gene. Germline V CDR1 and CDR2: SNHLY, FYNNEI. CDR3 coding DNA: TGTGCCAGCAGTTTTCTACTAGCGGGGGGGCCCTACGAGCAGTACTTC. Translated, it gives CASSFLLAGGPYEQYF.

The chain carries TRBV9 and TRBJ2-7; 9 nucleotides match TRBD1. The CDR3 has 16 residues. Looked up from germline, CDR1 is SGDLS and CDR2 is YYNGEE. V shed 0 bases and J 5 bases; nucleotides not matched to a gene: 9. In DNA form, the CDR3 reads TGTGCCAGCAGCGTAGGTGGGGGGACAGGGAAGGACGAGCAGTACTTC. Protein product: CASSVGGGTGKDEQYF.

The genes are TRBV7-9 and TRBJ2-7; D is possibly TRBD1 (6 bases). The CDR3 is 13 amino acids. CDR1 SEHNR and CDR2 FQNEAQ come from the germline V gene (reference sequence). The V end was cut by 6 bases, the J end by 1 base, with 10 bases between. The CDR3 DNA reads TGTGCCAGCAGAGGGGGACAATCCTACGAGCAGTACTTC. This gives the protein CASRGGQSYEQYF.

The chain recombines TRBV5-4 with TRBJ1-2; 8 bases fit TRBD1. The CDR3 has 14 amino acids. Per germline, CDR1 SGHNT and CDR2 YYREEE (reference sequence). The V segment lost 6 bases and the J segment 1 base; nucleotides outside the gene matches: 5. The CDR3: CASNPRGLNYGYTF. The CDR3 coding sequence is TGTGCCAGCAACCCCAGGGGGCTTAACTATGGCTACACCTTC.

V usage is TRBV13 and J usage is TRBJ2-5; TRBD2 is a possible D gene (5 bases). Germline assignment: CDR1 PRHDT and CDR2 FYEKMQ (reference sequence). The V gene lost 5 bases and the J gene lost 1 base, with 14 bases spanning the gap. The CDR3 spans 15 residues. DNA of the CDR3: TGTGCCAGCAGCGTTCGAGGGAAATCCCAAGAGACCCAGTACTTC. Translating gives CASSVRGKSQETQYF.

This clone was recorded only once. This chain links TRBV5-6 with TRBJ1-1, with no clear D. CDR1 and CDR2 from the germline V gene are SGHDT and YYEEEE. The CDR3 has 12 amino acids. The ends were cut back, 2 bases at V and 1 base at J, with 3 bases in the middle. The CDR3 coding sequence is TGTGCCAGCAGCTTTGGGAACACTGAAGCTTTCTTT. Residues: CASSFGNTEAFF. The full variable domain, completed using reference TRBV5-6 and TRBJ1-1, is DAGVTQSPTHLIKTRGQQVTLRCSPKSGHDTVSWYQQALGQGPQFIFQYYEEEERQRGNFPDRFSGHQFPNYSSELNVNALLLGDSALYLCASSFGNTEAFFGQGTRLTVV.

V is TRBV6-1 and J is TRBJ1-4; no clear D. Looked up from germline, CDR1 is MNHNS and CDR2 is SASEGT. The CDR3 totals 15 residues. Trimming left V 8 bases short and J 0 bases short, with 13 bases between. The DNA for the CDR3 is TGTGCCAGCCGAGAATCTATAGCAACTAATGAAAAACTGTTTTTT. Encoded protein: CASRESIATNEKLFF.